This is a list of T cell receptor beta chains from one sample in a study of vaccination and CD4 T cells after COVID-19. Their antigens remain unidentified. TCRdb re-analysed the PCR reads in MiXCR, keeping a single row per CDR3 protein. The sample yields over 9,000 distinct CDR3 sequences, roughly a third seen once. Sequencing was done on a sample of CD4+ T cells from blood, cultured in vitro. These TCRs come from a human donor in good health. The CDR3 runs from the conserved cysteine through the conserved F or W. Each record gives: J gene, D gene, clone size, V gene, CDR3 DNA, CDR3 protein. D genes are given only for firm matches. Not every row has a clone size; where given, it reads once, few, many or a size class.

>TRBJ2-1|TRBD2|-|TRBV7-8
TGTGCCAGCAGCTTACTCCCGGGACTAGACAATGAGCAGTTCTTC
CASSLLPGLDNEQFF
>TRBJ2-1|TRBD2|-|TRBV6-1
TGTGCCAGCGTCTGGAGCCTAGCGGGAGGGCTCCCCTACAATGAGCAGTTCTTC
CASVWSLAGGLPYNEQFF
>TRBJ2-5|-|-|TRBV27
TGTGCCAGCAGCACTCGAAGGGGAGAGACCCAGTACTTC
CASSTRRGETQYF
>TRBJ1-6|-|few|TRBV20-1
TGCAGTGCTTCCCCCTTGGGGGGGAATTCACCCCTCCACTTT
CSASPLGGNSPLHF
>TRBJ2-7|TRBD1|-|TRBV12-3/TRBV12-4
TGTGCCAGCAGTCCGCAGGGACAGGGTGCCGAGCAGTACTTC
CASSPQGQGAEQYF
>TRBJ2-7|TRBD2|few|TRBV18
TGTGCCAGCTCACCAGCGGGAGGGGGTTACGAGCAGTACTTC
CASSPAGGGYEQYF
>TRBJ1-2|-|once|TRBV19
TGTGCCAGTAGTATGGCTCGAGGGCTTTCGGGCTATGGCTACACCTTC
CASSMARGLSGYGYTF
>TRBJ2-7|-|-|TRBV6-1
TGTGCCAGCACCCAGGGGTACGAGCAGTACTTC
CASTQGYEQYF
>TRBJ2-1|-|-|TRBV7-3
TGTGCCAGCAGCTCCTCGGGACTCAACAATGAGCAGTTCTTC
CASSSSGLNNEQFF
>TRBJ2-5|-|-|TRBV5-1
TGCGCCAGCAGCTTGGAATTCGGACTAATTCGCGAGACCCAGTACTTC
CASSLEFGLIRETQYF
>TRBJ2-7|TRBD2|-|TRBV20-1
TGCAGTGCTATAGCGGGAGGGCCGGGGGGCGAGCAGTACTTC
CSAIAGGPGGEQYF
>TRBJ1-1|TRBD1|-|TRBV25-1
TGTGCCAGCAGTAGAGCAGGGGGAACCCCTGAAGCTTTCTTT
CASSRAGGTPEAFF
>TRBJ2-1|TRBD2|-|TRBV27
TGTGCCAGCAGTTTTGGCCTAGCGGGAGTAGGTGAGCAGTTCTTC
CASSFGLAGVGEQFF
>TRBJ2-7|-|-|TRBV20-1
TGCAGTGCTAGAGACGGACAGCAGATCTCCTACGAGCAGTACTTC
CSARDGQQISYEQYF
>TRBJ2-3|TRBD2|-|TRBV7-2
TGTGCCGGCAGCTTACTAGCGAGTAGCACAGATACGCAGTATTTT
CAGSLLASSTDTQYF
>TRBJ2-7|-|few|TRBV10-2
TGCGCCAGCAGTGAGTCGGGGAAGACACTATCCTACGAGCAGTACTTC
CASSESGKTLSYEQYF
>TRBJ2-5|-|-|TRBV4-2
TGTGCCAGCAGCCAAGAAGGACCCGAGACCCAGTACTTC
CASSQEGPETQYF
>TRBJ1-1|-|-|TRBV7-3
TGTGCCAGCAGCTTACAGGGCCAAGGCGCTGAAGCTTTCTTT
CASSLQGQGAEAFF
>TRBJ1-6|-|-|TRBV27
TGTGCCAGCAGTGAAGGACGGGAGGAACCCCTCCACTTT
CASSEGREEPLHF
>TRBJ2-2|TRBD2|-|TRBV6-2/TRBV6-3
TGTGCCAGCGGGGTAGCGGGAGAGATCGGGGAGCTGTTTTTT
CASGVAGEIGELFF